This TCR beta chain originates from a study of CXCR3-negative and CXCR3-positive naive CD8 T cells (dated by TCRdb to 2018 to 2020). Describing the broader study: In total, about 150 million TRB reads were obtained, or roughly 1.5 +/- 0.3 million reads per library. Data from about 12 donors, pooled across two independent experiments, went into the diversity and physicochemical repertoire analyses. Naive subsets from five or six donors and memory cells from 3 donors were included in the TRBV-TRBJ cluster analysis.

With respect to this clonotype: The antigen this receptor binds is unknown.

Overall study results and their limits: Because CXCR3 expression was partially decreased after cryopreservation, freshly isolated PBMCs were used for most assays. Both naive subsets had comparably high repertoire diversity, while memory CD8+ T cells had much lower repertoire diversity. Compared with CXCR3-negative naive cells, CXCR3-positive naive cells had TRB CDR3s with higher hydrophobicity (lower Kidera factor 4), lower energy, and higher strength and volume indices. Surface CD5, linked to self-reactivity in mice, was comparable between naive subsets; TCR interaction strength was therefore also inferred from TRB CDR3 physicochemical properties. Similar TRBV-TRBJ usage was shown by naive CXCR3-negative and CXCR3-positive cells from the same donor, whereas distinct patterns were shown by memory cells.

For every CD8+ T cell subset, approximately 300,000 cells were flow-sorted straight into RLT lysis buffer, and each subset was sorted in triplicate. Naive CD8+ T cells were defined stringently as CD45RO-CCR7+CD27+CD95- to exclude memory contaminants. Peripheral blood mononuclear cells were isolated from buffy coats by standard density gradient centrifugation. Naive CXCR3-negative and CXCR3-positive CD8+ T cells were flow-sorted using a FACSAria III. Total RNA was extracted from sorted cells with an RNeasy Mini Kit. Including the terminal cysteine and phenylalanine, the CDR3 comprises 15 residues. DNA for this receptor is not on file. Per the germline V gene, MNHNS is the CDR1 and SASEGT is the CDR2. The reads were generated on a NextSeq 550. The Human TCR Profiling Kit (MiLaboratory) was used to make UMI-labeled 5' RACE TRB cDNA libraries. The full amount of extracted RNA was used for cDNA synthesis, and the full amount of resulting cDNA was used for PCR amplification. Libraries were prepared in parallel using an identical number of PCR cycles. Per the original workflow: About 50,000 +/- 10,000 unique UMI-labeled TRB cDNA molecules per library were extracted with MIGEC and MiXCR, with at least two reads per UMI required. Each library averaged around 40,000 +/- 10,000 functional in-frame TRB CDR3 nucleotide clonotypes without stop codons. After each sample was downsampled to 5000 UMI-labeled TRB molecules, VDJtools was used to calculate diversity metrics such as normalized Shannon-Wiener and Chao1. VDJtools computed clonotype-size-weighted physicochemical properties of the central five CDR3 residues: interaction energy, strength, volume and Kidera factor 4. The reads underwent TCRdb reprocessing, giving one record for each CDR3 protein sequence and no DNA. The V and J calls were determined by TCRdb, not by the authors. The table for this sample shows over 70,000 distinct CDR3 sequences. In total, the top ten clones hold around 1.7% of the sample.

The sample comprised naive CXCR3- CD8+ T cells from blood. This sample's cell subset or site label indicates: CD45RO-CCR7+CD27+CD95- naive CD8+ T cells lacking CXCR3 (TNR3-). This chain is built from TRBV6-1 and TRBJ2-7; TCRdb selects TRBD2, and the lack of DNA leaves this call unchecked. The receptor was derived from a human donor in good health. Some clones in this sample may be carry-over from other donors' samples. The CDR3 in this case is CASSTTSVGSYEQYF.